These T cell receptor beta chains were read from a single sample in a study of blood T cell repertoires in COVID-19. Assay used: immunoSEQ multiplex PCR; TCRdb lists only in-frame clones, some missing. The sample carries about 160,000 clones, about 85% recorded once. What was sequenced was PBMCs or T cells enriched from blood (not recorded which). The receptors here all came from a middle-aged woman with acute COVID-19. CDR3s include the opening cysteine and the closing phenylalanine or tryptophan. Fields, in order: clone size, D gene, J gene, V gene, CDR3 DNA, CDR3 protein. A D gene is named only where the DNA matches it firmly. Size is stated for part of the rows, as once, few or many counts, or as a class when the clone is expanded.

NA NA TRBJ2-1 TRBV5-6 TGTGCCAGCAGCTTACGGGGAACCTCCTACAATGAGCAGTTCTTC CASSLRGTSYNEQFF
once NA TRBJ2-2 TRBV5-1 TGCGCCAGCCGATCCTCCGACAGGTCCGGGGAGCTGTTTTTT CASRSSDRSGELFF
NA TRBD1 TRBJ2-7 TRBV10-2 TGCGCCAGCAGTTGGGGACAGGAAGCTGACGAGCAGTACTTC CASSWGQEADEQYF
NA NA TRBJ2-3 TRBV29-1 TGCAGCGTTGTCCCAGTCACAGATACGCAGTATTTT CSVVPVTDTQYF
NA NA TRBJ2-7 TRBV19 TGTGCCAGTAGTATAGGACACAGCAACTACGAGCAGTACTTC CASSIGHSNYEQYF
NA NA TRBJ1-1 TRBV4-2 TGTGCCAGCAGCCAAGAGTTGAAGGGGAAGACTGAAGCTTTCTTT CASSQELKGKTEAFF
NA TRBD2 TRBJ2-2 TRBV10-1 TGCGCCAGCAGTGACCTTAGCGGGGGGAACACCGGGGAGCTGTTTTTT CASSDLSGGNTGELFF
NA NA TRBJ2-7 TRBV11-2 TGTGCCAGCAGCTTAGGTCTGACTCCCGAGCAGTACTTC CASSLGLTPEQYF
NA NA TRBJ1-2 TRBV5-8 TGTGCCAGCAGCTCCGACTATGGCTACACCTTC CASSSDYGYTF
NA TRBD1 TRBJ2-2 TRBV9 TGTGCCAGCAGCCTCACCGGGACAGCGAACACCGGGGAGCTGTTTTTT CASSLTGTANTGELFF
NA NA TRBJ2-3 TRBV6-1 TGTGCCAGCAGTGAAATAAAAGCGGGTCCCACAGATACGCAGTATTTT CASSEIKAGPTDTQYF
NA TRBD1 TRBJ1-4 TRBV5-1 TGCGCCAGCAGCTCAGGGGGGTCGTCCAATGAAAAACTGTTTTTT CASSSGGSSNEKLFF
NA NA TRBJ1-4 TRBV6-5 TGTGCCAGCAGTAGGGGTTCAACTAATGAAAAACTGTTTTTT CASSRGSTNEKLFF
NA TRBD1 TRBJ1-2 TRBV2 TGTGCTCAGCCCGGACAGGGAATTAACTATGGCTACACCTTC CAQPGQGINYGYTF
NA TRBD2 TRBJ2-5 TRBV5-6 TGTGCCAGCAGAGGACTAGCGGGGGAAGAGACCCAGTACTTC CASRGLAGEETQYF
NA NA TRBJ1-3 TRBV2 TGTGCCAGCAGGAACCGGGTCTCTGGAAACACCATATATTTT CASRNRVSGNTIYF
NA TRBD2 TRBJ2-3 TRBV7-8 TGTGCCAGCAGCCCCAAGGTGGGTAGCGGGATGAGAAGCACCGGCACAGATACGCAGTATTTT CASSPKVGSGMRSTGTDTQYF
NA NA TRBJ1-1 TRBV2 TGTGCCAGCAGTGCGGAACAGGGCCGTCGTCGGAACACTGAAGCTTTCTTT CASSAEQGRRRNTEAFF
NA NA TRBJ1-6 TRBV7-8 TGTGCCAGCTCCCTTGGGGGAGGGAGAAGCTCCTATAATTCACCCCTCCACTTT CASSLGGGRSSYNSPLHF